The rows below give T cell receptor beta chains drawn from one sample of a study of blood T cells in healthy people across ages. TCRdb redid the calling of the 5' RACE reads with MiXCR, one entry per CDR3 protein. The sample shows around 690,000 distinct CDR3 sequences, under 70% of them seen only once. Source material: blood. The receptors stem from a man in his 60s in good health. Both conserved end residues are part of each CDR3. D genes are given only for firm matches. Clone size appears in some rows only: once, few, many, or a class for an expanded clone.

size: -
V: TRBV11-2
J: TRBJ2-5
D: -
length: 14
DNA: TGTGCCAGCAGCTGGGGGGGGGCAGAAGAGACCCAGTACTTC
CDR3: CASSWGGAEETQYF

size: -
V: TRBV18
J: TRBJ2-1
D: TRBD2
length: 17
DNA: TGTGCCAGCTCACTGCGGACTAGCGGGGGGTTCGGTATTGAGCAGTTCTTC
CDR3: CASSLRTSGGFGIEQFF

size: few
V: TRBV5-5
J: TRBJ2-6
D: -
length: 18
DNA: TGTGCCAGCAGCTTGGCCTGGGACACAATCTCTGGGGCCAACGTCCTGACTTTC
CDR3: CASSLAWDTISGANVLTF

size: -
V: TRBV5-1
J: TRBJ2-7
D: -
length: 14
DNA: TGCGCCAGCAGCCTGTGGCGGGAAACCTACGAGCAGTACTTC
CDR3: CASSLWRETYEQYF

size: few
V: TRBV12-3/TRBV12-4
J: TRBJ1-2
D: -
length: 13
DNA: TGTGCCAGCAGTTTAGACCAGCGCTATGGCTACACCTTC
CDR3: CASSLDQRYGYTF

size: -
V: TRBV7-2
J: TRBJ2-7
D: TRBD1
length: 15
DNA: TGTGCCAGCAGCTTAGGGGCAGGGGGCGTCTACGAGCAGTACTTC
CDR3: CASSLGAGGVYEQYF

size: -
V: TRBV29-1
J: TRBJ1-2
D: TRBD1
length: 10
DNA: TGCAGTGTTGACAGGGACGGCTACACCTTC
CDR3: CSVDRDGYTF

size: -
V: TRBV27
J: TRBJ2-1
D: -
length: 16
DNA: TGTGCCAGCAGCCTATCGGCGGCCAGTGTTTACAGTGAGCAGTTCTTC
CDR3: CASSLSAASVYSEQFF

size: few
V: TRBV6-1
J: TRBJ2-5
D: TRBD2
length: 14
DNA: TGTGCCAGCGAGTGGGGGGGTCCTCAAGAGACCCAGTACTTC
CDR3: CASEWGGPQETQYF

size: -
V: TRBV10-3
J: TRBJ1-1
D: -
length: 11
DNA: TGTGCCATCAGTGATCTGGGGGAAGCTTTCTTT
CDR3: CAISDLGEAFF

size: few
V: TRBV6-5
J: TRBJ2-2
D: -
length: 14
DNA: TGTGCCAGCAGTAGGACGGTGAACACCGGGGAGCTGTTTTTT
CDR3: CASSRTVNTGELFF

size: -
V: TRBV7-9
J: TRBJ2-5
D: -
length: 15
DNA: TGTGCCAGCAGCCTTCCGGAGGGGTCCCTGGGAGGCCAGTACTTC
CDR3: CASSLPEGSLGGQYF

size: few
V: TRBV11-3
J: TRBJ2-5
D: TRBD2
length: 16
DNA: TGTGCCAGCAGCGATGGGGGACTAGGAGGCCGAGAGACCCAGTACTTC
CDR3: CASSDGGLGGRETQYF

size: few
V: TRBV28
J: TRBJ2-7
D: TRBD1
length: 14
DNA: TGTGCCAGCAGTGTAGGGGGACAGTCGTACGAGCAGTACTTC
CDR3: CASSVGGQSYEQYF

size: -
V: TRBV9
J: TRBJ2-5
D: -
length: 14
DNA: TGTGCCAGCAGCGGGGTCGGGAGTAGGGAGACCCAGTACTTC
CDR3: CASSGVGSRETQYF

size: -
V: TRBV28
J: TRBJ2-1
D: TRBD1
length: 14
DNA: TGTGCCAGCCGGTGGGGACAGGGTTACAATGAGCAGTTCTTC
CDR3: CASRWGQGYNEQFF

size: -
V: TRBV12-3/TRBV12-4
J: TRBJ2-1
D: TRBD2
length: 16
DNA: TGTGCCAGCAGTATCCCCAGTCGGCGGGGGGGTAATGAGCAGTTCTTC
CDR3: CASSIPSRRGGNEQFF

size: few
V: TRBV7-2
J: TRBJ2-3
D: -
length: 13
DNA: TGTGCCAGCAGCTCCCCTCTGACAGATACGCAGTATTTT
CDR3: CASSSPLTDTQYF

size: few
V: TRBV29-1
J: TRBJ2-6
D: -
length: 14
DNA: TGCAGCGTTGGAGGCTCGGCTGGGGCCAACGTCCTGACTTTC
CDR3: CSVGGSAGANVLTF

size: -
V: TRBV6-5
J: TRBJ2-7
D: -
length: 15
DNA: TGTGCCAGCAGTTACGCCGACAGGAGTCCAAACGAGCAGTACTTC
CDR3: CASSYADRSPNEQYF

size: -
V: TRBV10-3
J: TRBJ2-7
D: -
length: 12
DNA: TGTGCCATCAGTGGGGGACCCTACGAGCAGTACTTC
CDR3: CAISGGPYEQYF

size: -
V: TRBV29-1
J: TRBJ2-5
D: -
length: 10
DNA: TGCAGCAGGGAACAAGGGACCCAGTACTTC
CDR3: CSREQGTQYF

size: -
V: TRBV15
J: TRBJ1-2
D: -
length: 14
DNA: TGTGCCACCAGCAGAGGAGGGTTCACTAGGGGCTACACCTTC
CDR3: CATSRGGFTRGYTF

size: -
V: TRBV3-1
J: TRBJ1-4
D: -
length: 15
DNA: TGTGCCAGCAGCCAAGATTGGGCAGCTAATGAAAAACTGTTTTTT
CDR3: CASSQDWAANEKLFF